This TCR beta chain stems from a study of neurological immune-mediated disorders (dated by TCRdb to between 2017 and 2020). Regarding the study in general: Peripheral blood TCR-beta repertoires from HTLV-I-associated myelopathy (HAM/TSP) patients, multiple sclerosis patients and healthy controls were compared by UMI-based sequencing. The approximately 100 TCR-beta libraries included longitudinal samples, technical triplicates and paired sorted CD4+ and CD8+ T-cell subsets alongside PBMC samples. The cohort included about 66 subjects: roughly 15 with HAM/TSP, approximately 34 with multiple sclerosis, and roughly 20 healthy controls.

Overall results and qualifications from the work: No identical CDR3 amino acid sequences were shared among expanded clones across subjects, suggesting private TCR-beta repertoires in all groups. TCR clonal expansion was highest in HAM/TSP patients and lowest in MS patients, with MS patients falling below even healthy controls.

Blood bank volunteers in Maryland, USA served as the healthy controls. For the sorted-subset TCR libraries, the starting material was about 950,000 sorted CD4+ or CD8+ T cells. Peripheral blood was subjected to Ficoll-Hypaque density gradient centrifugation to isolate PBMCs, which were then cryopreserved in liquid nitrogen. The study also sequenced paired sorted CD4+ and CD8+ subsets from healthy controls, HAM/TSP patients and MS patients. cDNA synthesis used template-switch 5'RACE with a primer carrying a 10-nucleotide random unique molecular identifier tagging each TCR transcript. Over 160 million TCR-beta sequences, covering 15-18 subjects, were produced in each sequencing run. Total RNA was extracted with the RNeasy kit. The KAPA Real-time Library Amplification kit was used to amplify TCR-beta VDJ regions with primers targeting the TCR constant region and the 5'RACE anchor. Sample indexes and Illumina adaptors were added in a first PCR, after which library yield was increased in a second PCR. The roughly 650 bp TCR product was size-selected on a 2% E-gel SizeSelection system after Ampure bead purification. Before pooling, libraries had their quality checked on a Bioanalyzer, their concentration measured with Qubit, and their quantity determined with the Kapa Library Quantification kit. An Illumina HiSeq 2500 sequenced the libraries paired-end 2 x 150 bp. To increase sequence diversity, roughly 24-30% phiX was spiked into each library pool. Per the source publication's procedure: Quality-filtered reads were processed with the UMI-based MiGEC pipeline, which removed over 75% of raw TCR sequences during error correction. VDJ genes were aligned to IMGT germline references, and each clonotype was defined by a unique CDR3 amino acid sequence together with V-J genes. Clonal expansion, Shannon diversity and CDR3 relatedness (CalcPairwiseDistances, ClusterSamples) were evaluated with VDJtools, and phylogenetic trees were built with CLCbio workbench. Clones with at least 8 unique UMIs were defined as expanded, with this threshold being based on coefficient-of-variation modelling across technical triplicates. TCRdb's own reprocessing of the public reads used fastp at Q25 and MiXCR and kept productive beta chains. Every entry covers one CDR3 protein and lists the most common genes and DNA from its rows. The V and J calls were determined by TCRdb, not by the authors. This sample lists about 39,000 distinct CDR3 sequences; roughly 6.9% were detected once. The ten largest make up roughly 6% of the sample.

This clonotype was seen ten or more times. What antigen it recognizes has not been identified. Within one base of it there is no much larger clone, and no base qualities were kept. From the germline V gene (reference sequence), CDR1 is DFQATT and CDR2 is SNEGSKA. Cut back by 5 bases and 0 bases, the V and J ends lie 8 bases apart. Spanning cysteine to phenylalanine, the CDR3 consists of 13 amino acids. Just CDR3 DNA is preserved here, 39 bases in frame from base 1. The sequencing input was CD4+ T cells from blood. Recombination joined TRBV20-1 with TRBJ1-5; tentative D gene TRBD1, with 6 bases matching. This clonotype was obtained from a man in his forties or fifties in good health. Here is the DNA: TGCAGTGCTGGGACATCTAGCAATCAGCCCCAGCATTTT. Its translation reads: CSAGTSSNQPQHF.